Listed below are T cell receptor beta chains from one sample, sequenced in a study of T-cell reconstitution after alpha-beta-depleted transplantation in children. MiXCR, run by TCRdb on the PCR reads, gives a single entry per CDR3 protein. This table has around 450,000 distinct CDR3 sequences, roughly 15% appearing once. The input for sequencing was PBMCs, mostly from graft donor cells, taken 360 days after TCRalphabeta/CD19-depleted stem cell transplant. Receptor source: a boy under two years old who had a stem cell transplant for Wiskott-Aldrich syndrome, so the T cells may come from the graft donor. CDR3s include the opening cysteine and the closing phenylalanine or tryptophan.

V gene,J gene,CDR3 protein
TRBV24-1,TRBJ2-5,CATSDSRGAEETQYF
TRBV4-2,TRBJ1-1,CASSLRDRGSNTEAFF
TRBV20-1,TRBJ1-5,CSASAGYSNQPQHF
TRBV10-3,TRBJ1-4,CAISEKGLNEKLFF
TRBV3-1,TRBJ2-2,CASSQESSFLAGRTGELFF
TRBV15,TRBJ2-3,CATSRDLGRGNTQYF
TRBV24-1,TRBJ2-1,CATSDPGVEQGEQFF
TRBV29-1,TRBJ2-7,CSTSGTGVEQYF
TRBV6-5,TRBJ2-1,CASSPRLAGGRNEQFF
TRBV5-1,TRBJ2-1,CASSLHRVSYNEQFF
TRBV12-3/TRBV12-4,TRBJ2-7,CASSLLPGAGYEQYF
TRBV6-6,TRBJ2-3,CASSYFGIHTQYF
TRBV3-1,TRBJ1-4,CASRTGTSNEKLFF
TRBV5-1,TRBJ2-2,CASSLRDQHTGELFF
TRBV20-1,TRBJ2-1,CSARDRLEPPNEQFF
TRBV5-5,TRBJ2-1,CASSLVVIAGGSYNEQFF
TRBV20-1,TRBJ2-7,CSARATSGSGTYEQYF
TRBV10-3,TRBJ2-5,CAISGRGGAVETQYF